The next 28 T cell receptor beta chains were all read from a single sample in a study of T cell repertoires and HLA-DP antigens. The antigens for these receptors are not known. Generated by immunoSEQ multiplex PCR, the TCRdb table keeps only in-frame clones and is missing some. This repertoire shows some 110,000 clones, about 92% found once; its top ten account for about 0.27%. The sample taken for sequencing was CD4+ T cells from PBMCs. Receptors were obtained from a woman aged 18-29 years in good health and CMV-seronegative.

V is TRBV4-2 and J is TRBJ2-5; 8 nucleotides agree with TRBD2. The CDR3 totals 14 residues. Germline V gene sequence: CDR1 LGHNA, CDR2 YNFKEQ. Trimming cost V 4 bases and J 2 bases; bases outside gene matches: 3. The CDR3 nucleotides read TGTGCCAGCAGCCCCGGGGGGGCGCAAGAGACCCAGTACTTC. Amino acids: CASSPGGAQETQYF.

The V call is TRBV27, the J call TRBJ2-1; 11 bases fit TRBD2. The CDR3 has 16 residues. CDR1 MNHEY and CDR2 SMNVEV come from the germline V gene (reference sequence). The V and J ends lost 5 bases and 6 bases, in that order; junction bases with no gene match: 9. The CDR3 is CASSPLAGGPSNEQFF. The DNA for the CDR3 is TGTGCCAGCAGTCCATTAGCGGGGGGGCCGTCCAATGAGCAGTTCTTC.

The chain couples TRBV5-4 to TRBJ2-5; D may be TRBD2 (6 bases). Trimming cost V 4 bases and J 5 bases, with 18 bases left between them. CDR1 and CDR2 (germline): SGHNT, YYREEE (reference sequence). The CDR3 sequence is 15 residues long. The CDR3 region is CASSVAGSLRETQYF. The CDR3, as DNA: TGTGCCAGCAGCGTGGCGGGGTCCCTTCGGGAGACCCAGTACTTC.

The V and J genes are TRBV30 and TRBJ2-6; D may be TRBD1 (5 bases). The CDR3 sequence is 14 residues long. The V end was cut by 3 bases, the J end by 3 bases, with 9 bases between. Germline lookup yields CDR1 GTSNPN and CDR2 SVGIG (reference sequence). CDR3 DNA: TGTGCCTGGAGGGCAGGGATTGGGGCCAACGTCCTGACTTTC. Its protein product is CAWRAGIGANVLTF.

The chain is built from TRBV19 and TRBJ1-5; D gene ambiguous. This CDR3 comprises 15 residues. V was shortened by 1 base and J by 0 bases, with 7 bases between the two germline ends. The V gene's germline CDR1 is LNHDA and CDR2 SQIVND (reference sequence). CDR3 region: CASSIGGNSNQPQHF. The CDR3, as DNA: TGTGCCAGTAGTATAGGGGGAAATAGCAATCAGCCCCAGCATTTT. The full variable domain, rest sourced from reference TRBV19 and TRBJ1-5, is DGGITQSPKYLFRKEGQNVTLSCEQNLNHDAMYWYRQDPGQGLRLIYYSQIVNDFQKGDIAEGYSVSREKKESFPLTVTSAQKNPTAFYLCASSIGGNSNQPQHFGDGTRLSIL.

The CDR3 sequence: CASRTGLDEKLFF. DNA for the CDR3: TGCGCCAGCAGGACAGGGCTTGACGAAAAACTGTTTTTT. The J gene is TRBJ1-4, the V gene TRBV5-1, with TRBD1 identical over 7 bases. J gave up 8 bases and V 5 bases, and 6 bases lay outside the gene matches. In germline, CDR1 is SGHRS, CDR2 YFSETQ. The CDR3 is 13 residues long.

This chain connects TRBV5-1 to TRBJ2-5; D not resolved. There are 12 residues in the CDR3. V lost 2 bases and J lost 0, with 2 bases in between. Germline V gives CDR1 SGHRS, CDR2 YFSETQ. In DNA, the CDR3 is TGCGCCAGCAGCTTTCACCAAGAGACCCAGTACTTC. Its protein product is CASSFHQETQYF.

This CDR3 is CASSKGQGTNDEQYV. The CDR3 coding sequence is TGTGCCAGCAGTAAGGGACAGGGGACAAACGACGAGCAGTACGTC. V gene TRBV6-5 combines with J gene TRBJ2-7; 10 bases align to TRBD1. Germline assignment: CDR1 MNHEY and CDR2 SVGAGI. After removal of 5 bases from V and 5 bases from J, the junction contained 9 bases not matched to a gene. The CDR3 length is 15 residues.

The CDR3 region is CASSASGPYGYTF. The CDR3 bases are TGTGCCAGCAGCGCCTCAGGTCCCTATGGCTACACCTTC. The chain joins TRBV7-2 to TRBJ1-2; D is uncertain. The CDR3 has 13 residues. From germline, CDR1 is SGHTA and CDR2 FQGNSA. The V end was cut by 5 bases, the J end by 4 bases, with 11 bases between.

This chain joins TRBV6-5 and TRBJ1-5, with D perhaps matching TRBD1 (6 bases). Trimming left V 0 bases short and J 6 bases short, with 15 bases between. Germline V CDR1 and CDR2: MNHEY, SVGAGI. CDR3 length equals 16 residues. CDR3 DNA sequence: TGTGCCAGCAGTTACTCTTTGGGCAAAGGGGGTCAGCCCCAGCATTTT. Protein product: CASSYSLGKGGQPQHF.

On this clone: The sample contains more than one DNA sequence encoding this CDR3. V gene TRBV18 combines with J gene TRBJ1-1; TRBD1 might be the D (6 bases). Germline CDR1 reads KGHSH; CDR2 reads LQKENI. The CDR3 has 14 residues. V lost 3 bases and J 0 bases, leaving 8 bases between the germline ends. CDR3 region: CASSPAGVNTEAFF. The CDR3 DNA reads TGTGCCAGCTCACCGGCAGGGGTGAACACTGAAGCTTTCTTT.

This rearrangement joins TRBV27 to TRBJ2-7; 7 nucleotides agree with TRBD1. From germline, CDR1 is MNHEY and CDR2 SMNVEV (reference sequence). J gave up 1 base and V 0 bases, and 6 bases lay outside the gene matches. The CDR3 runs 16 residues. This CDR3 is CASSLSVDRLSYEQYF. The CDR3, as DNA: TGTGCCAGCAGTTTATCGGTGGACAGGTTATCCTACGAGCAGTACTTC.

The gene calls are TRBV5-1 and TRBJ2-7; D is undetermined. The CDR3 length is 13 residues. V lost 0 bases and J lost 4, with 8 bases in between. CDR1 is SGHRS, CDR2 YFSETQ, per germline. CDR3 bases: TGCGCCAGCAGCTTGGGTAATTCGTACGAGCAGTACGTC. Protein product: CASSLGNSYEQYV.

The rearrangement joins TRBV6-1 to TRBJ1-5, with TRBD1 as a possible D gene (6 bases). The CDR3 covers 16 residues. Germline V gene lookup returns CDR1 MNHNS and CDR2 SASEGT. Trimming took off 0 bases at V and 2 bases at J, with 11 bases between the two ends. The CDR3 DNA sequence: TGTGCCAGCAGTGAAGCGCCGAGACAGGGCAATCAGCCCCAGCATTTT. Residues: CASSEAPRQGNQPQHF.

This chain links TRBV5-1 with TRBJ2-3; weak D call: TRBD2 (6 bases). Per germline, CDR1 SGHRS and CDR2 YFSETQ. Trimming pared 0 bases from V and 4 bases from J, leaving 12 bases between. CDR3 length: 15 amino acids. CDR3 sequence (DNA): TGCGCCAGCAGCTTGGTAGCGGATGTGGCAGATACGCAGTATTTT. Amino acids: CASSLVADVADTQYF.

The chain has TRBV29-1 and TRBJ1-4; D unclear. Germline V gene data show CDR1 as SQVTM and CDR2 as ANQGSEA. V gave up 4 bases and J gave up 5 bases, with 5 bases separating them. CDR3 length: 11 amino acids. The CDR3 is CSVVYNEKLFF. The CDR3 DNA is TGCAGCGTTGTTTACAATGAAAAACTGTTTTTT.

The rearrangement joins TRBV6-1 to TRBJ2-7, with D tentatively TRBD2 (6 bases). Germline assignment: CDR1 MNHNS and CDR2 SASEGT. The CDR3 covers 14 residues. Trimming shortened V by 3 bases and J by 3 bases, and 12 bases separated the two germline ends. CDR3 DNA: TGTGCCAGCAGTGAGGGGGGTCGCGGCTACGAGCAGTACGTC. Protein sequence: CASSEGGRGYEQYV.

The chain couples TRBV28 to TRBJ1-1; no firm D call. Trimming took 4 bases from V and 8 from J, leaving 11 bases between them. The CDR3 sequence is 12 residues long. Per the germline V gene, CDR1 is MDHEN and CDR2 is SYDVKM. CDR3 residues: CASSSQRVEAFF. The CDR3 DNA sequence: TGTGCCAGCAGTTCCCAACGGGTGGAAGCTTTCTTT.

The chain uses TRBV10-3 and TRBJ2-7; 7 positions agree with TRBD1. The V and J ends lost 6 bases and 3 bases, in that order; junction bases with no gene match: 14. Germline V gene sequence: CDR1 ENHRY, CDR2 SYGVKD. The CDR3 contains 16 residues. The CDR3 region has the DNA TGTGCCATCAGGAGGGGCCTGAGTCGGGACAGCTACGAGCAGTACTTC. Its protein is CAIRRGLSRDSYEQYF.

The chain is built from TRBV7-2 and TRBJ2-1; D uncertain. From germline, CDR1 is SGHTA and CDR2 FQGNSA. The CDR3 consists of 13 residues. V was clipped by 5 bases and J by 10 bases, with 15 bases between them. CDR3 nucleotide sequence: TGTGCCAGCAGCACGGAGCTGGGCAGGGAGCAGTTCTTC. Protein: CASSTELGREQFF.

This clone was recorded once. V usage is TRBV7-9 and J usage is TRBJ1-2; D is uncertain. Trimming removed 2 bases from V and 7 bases from J, with 8 bases in between. Germline CDR1 reads SEHNR; CDR2 reads FQNEAQ (reference sequence). CDR3 length equals 12 residues. CDR3 amino acids: CASSLLVGGYTF. The CDR3 DNA reads TGTGCCAGCAGCTTATTAGTGGGTGGCTACACCTTC.

V usage is TRBV7-2 and J usage is TRBJ2-5, with TRBD2 as a possible D gene (6 bases). V shed 5 bases and J shed 5 bases, with 12 bases lying between them. Germline assignment: CDR1 SGHTA and CDR2 FQGNSA. There are 13 residues in the CDR3. This chain's CDR3 is CASSLLRGETQYF. CDR3 nucleotide sequence: TGTGCCAGCAGCCTCCTCCGGGGGGAGACCCAGTACTTC.

V gene TRBV5-8 combines with J gene TRBJ1-1; perhaps TRBD1 as D (6 bases). This CDR3 spans 15 amino acids. V was pared by 6 bases and J by 1 base, with 16 bases between. CDR1 and CDR2 (germline): SGHTS, YDEGEE. The CDR3 DNA follows: TGTGCCAGCAACATAGGCACAGGGAAGAACACTGAAGCTTTCTTT. Residues: CASNIGTGKNTEAFF.

This chain uses TRBV28 with TRBJ2-1, with 7 bases identical to TRBD1. Germline-derived CDR1 and CDR2 are MDHEN and SYDVKM. The junction had 2 bases not matched to a gene; V was cut back by 4 bases and J by 2 bases. The CDR3 has 14 residues. CDR3: CASSWTGAYNEQFF. The CDR3 nucleotides are TGTGCCAGCAGTTGGACAGGCGCCTACAATGAGCAGTTCTTC.

This chain connects TRBV7-8 to TRBJ2-3, with D hard to call. The CDR3 covers 11 residues. Trimming pared 10 bases from V and 0 bases from J, leaving 5 bases between. CDR1 is SGHVS, CDR2 FQNEAQ, per germline. The CDR3 sequence is CATRSTDTQYF. CDR3 DNA: TGTGCCACTAGGAGCACAGATACGCAGTATTTT.

V gene TRBV6-1 combines with J gene TRBJ1-5; TRBD1 matches 7 bases. Germline lookup yields CDR1 MNHNS and CDR2 SASEGT. V was pared by 6 bases and J by 4 bases, with 3 bases of the junction left unmatched. CDR3 length equals 13 residues. This CDR3 reads CASSRDRNQPQHF. CDR3 nucleotide sequence: TGTGCCAGCAGCCGGGACAGAAATCAGCCCCAGCATTTT.

This clone was counted once. In DNA, the CDR3 is TGCGCCAGCAGCGATAGACAGGGAGATACGCAGTATTTT. Translated, it gives CASSDRQGDTQYF. The V and J genes are TRBV10-2 and TRBJ2-3; 7 bases align to TRBD1. This CDR3 is 13 amino acids long. The germline V gene encodes CDR1 WSHSY and CDR2 SAAADI. Germline trimming cut 6 bases from V and 5 bases from J; bases unmatched to any gene: 5.

This clone occurred once. This rearrangement joins TRBV9 to TRBJ2-2; D gene ambiguous. Germline assignment: CDR1 SGDLS and CDR2 YYNGEE. This CDR3 comprises 15 residues. V was cut by 6 bases and J by 2 bases, with 14 bases left in between. The CDR3 DNA follows: TGTGCCAGCACCACCTTAGCCATAAACACCGGGGAGCTGTTTTTT. Amino acids: CASTTLAINTGELFF.